The T cell receptor (beta chain) described here comes from a study of human T cells and chemical hapten exposure. Germline lookup yields CDR1 MDHEN and CDR2 SYDVKM. The CDR3 is 14 amino acids. Trimming stripped 3 bases from V and 6 bases from J, with 15 bases between. It was the library that attached unique molecular identifiers to individual cDNA molecules. Per the authors' pipeline: Sample TCR counts, which ranged from roughly 20,000 to 750,000, had a median of approximately 94,000. TCRdb itself ran the 5' RACE reads through MiXCR, one entry per CDR3 protein. For this entry, the V and J calls and clone size follow TCRdb and not the study's own pipeline. The sample has about 110,000 distinct CDR3 sequences; around 20% are singletons. Blood, whole and unfractionated, served as the source for total RNA extraction.

The V and J genes are TRBV28 and TRBJ2-7, with D possibly being TRBD2 (5 bases). The TCR comes from a human donor in good health. The CDR3: CASSLSVEGFEQYF. CDR3 nucleotides: TGTGCCAGCAGTTTGAGTGTAGAGGGATTCGAGCAGTACTTC.